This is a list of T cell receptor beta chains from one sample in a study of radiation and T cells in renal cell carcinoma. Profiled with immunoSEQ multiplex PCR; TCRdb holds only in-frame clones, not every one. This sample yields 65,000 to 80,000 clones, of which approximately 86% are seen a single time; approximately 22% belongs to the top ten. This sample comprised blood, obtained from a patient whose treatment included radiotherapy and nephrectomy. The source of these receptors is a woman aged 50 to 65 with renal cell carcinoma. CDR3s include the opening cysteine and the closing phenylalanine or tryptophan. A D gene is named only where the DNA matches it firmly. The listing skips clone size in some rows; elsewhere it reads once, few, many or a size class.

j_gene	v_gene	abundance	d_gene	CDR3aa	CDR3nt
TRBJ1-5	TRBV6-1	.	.	CASSEGPRNQPQHF	TGTGCCAGCAGTGAGGGACCGCGCAATCAGCCCCAGCATTTT
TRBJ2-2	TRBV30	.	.	CAWSAITDGNTGELFF	TGTGCCTGGAGTGCTATTACGGACGGGAACACCGGGGAGCTGTTTTTT
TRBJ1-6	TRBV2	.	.	CASSENGPGVNSPLHF	TGTGCCAGCAGTGAAAACGGTCCAGGTGTCAATTCACCCCTCCACTTT
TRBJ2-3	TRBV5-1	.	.	CASSFGGPSTDTQYF	TGCGCCAGCAGCTTCGGCGGTCCTAGCACAGATACGCAGTATTTT
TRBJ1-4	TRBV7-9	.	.	CASSPDSTGEKLFF	TGTGCCAGCAGCCCGGACAGCACGGGGGAAAAACTGTTTTTT
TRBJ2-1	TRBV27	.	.	CASSYRVRLEQFF	TGTGCCAGCAGTTACAGGGTCAGGCTCGAGCAGTTCTTC
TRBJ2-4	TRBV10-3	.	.	CAISDPFLAKNIQYF	TGTGCCATCAGTGATCCATTTTTAGCCAAAAACATTCAGTACTTC
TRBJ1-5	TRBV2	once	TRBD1	CASTEGDRDQPQHF	TGTGCCAGCACCGAAGGCGACAGGGATCAGCCCCAGCATTTT
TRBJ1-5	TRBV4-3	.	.	CASSQGEGPNQPQHF	TGCGCCAGCAGCCAAGGGGAAGGGCCGAATCAGCCCCAGCATTTT
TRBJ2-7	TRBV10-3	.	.	CAISHSPGYEQYF	TGTGCCATCAGCCACTCCCCGGGGTACGAGCAGTACTTC
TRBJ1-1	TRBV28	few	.	CAMPKVGRDTEAFF	TGTGCCATGCCGAAGGTCGGTAGGGACACTGAAGCTTTCTTT